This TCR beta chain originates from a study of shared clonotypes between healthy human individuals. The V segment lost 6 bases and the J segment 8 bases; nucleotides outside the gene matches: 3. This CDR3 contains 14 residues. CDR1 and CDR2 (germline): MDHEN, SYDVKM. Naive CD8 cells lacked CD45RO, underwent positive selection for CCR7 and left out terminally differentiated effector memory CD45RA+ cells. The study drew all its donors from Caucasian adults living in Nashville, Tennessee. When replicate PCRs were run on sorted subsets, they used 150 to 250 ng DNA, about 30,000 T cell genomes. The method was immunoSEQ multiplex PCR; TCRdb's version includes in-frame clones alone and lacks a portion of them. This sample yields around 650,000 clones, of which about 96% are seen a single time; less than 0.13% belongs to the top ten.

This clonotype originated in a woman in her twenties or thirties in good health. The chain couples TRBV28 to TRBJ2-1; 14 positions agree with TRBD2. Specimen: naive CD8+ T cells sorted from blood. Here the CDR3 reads CASRGTSGSDEQFF. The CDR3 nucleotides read TGTGCCAGCAGAGGGACTAGCGGGAGTGATGAGCAGTTCTTC. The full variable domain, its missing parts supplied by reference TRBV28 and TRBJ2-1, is DVKVTQSSRYLVKRTGEKVFLECVQDMDHENMFWYRQDPGLGLRLIYFSYDVKMKEKGDIPEGYSVSREKKERFSLILESASTNQTSMYLCASRGTSGSDEQFFGPGTRLTVL.